The TCR beta chain described here comes from a study of blood T cell repertoires in COVID-19. CDR1 is SNHLY, CDR2 FYNNEI, per germline. The CDR3 consists of 15 residues. V dropped 6 bases and J dropped 5; count of bases not matched to a gene: 9. Method: immunoSEQ multiplex PCR; TCRdb's copy keeps in-frame clones and lacks some. The sample comprises around 58,000 clones, about 91% of which are singletons, and under 7.5% rests with the top ten. Sequenced: peripheral blood. This TCR came from a woman aged 60 to 75 with active or convalescent COVID-19. The J gene is TRBJ1-1, the V gene TRBV2; 10 bases match TRBD1. In nucleotides, the CDR3 is TGTGCCAGCAGGGGGACAGGGGCGCCTGGGACTGAAGCTTTCTTT. Translated, it gives CASRGTGAPGTEAFF.